Shown below are 24 T cell receptor beta chains from a single sample sequenced in a study of cytomegalovirus exposure and HLA in healthy donors. Primers: 60 Vbeta forward and 13 Jbeta reverse. Sequenced by immunoSEQ multiplex PCR; TCRdb stores in-frame clones only, minus some. The repertoire holds around 130,000 clones, approximately 80% seen once, with 5.5% to 7.5% in the top ten. Source material: PBMCs. The receptors originated from a woman aged 40 to 50 in good health and CMV-seropositive.

The J gene is TRBJ1-4, the V gene TRBV5-6; 7 bases are shared with TRBD1. Trimming took 2 bases from V and 5 from J; bases not matched to a gene: 6. This CDR3 is built from 15 residues. Germline V gene sequence: CDR1 SGHDT, CDR2 YYEEEE. CDR3 DNA sequence: TGTGCCAGCAGCTTTGAGACAGGGCTGAATGAAAAACTGTTTTTT. As protein: CASSFETGLNEKLFF.

The V gene is TRBV6-6, the J gene TRBJ2-7; D possibly corresponds to TRBD2 (6 bases). Germline loops: CDR1 MNHNY, CDR2 SVGAGI (reference sequence). V was shortened by 6 bases and J by 7 bases, with 10 bases between the two germline ends. This CDR3 region has 11 residues. In DNA form, the CDR3 reads TGTGCCAGCAGCCCTCGGGGGGAGCAGTACTTC. Its protein product is CASSPRGEQYF.

This clone was counted once. The CDR3 nucleotides read TGTGCCAGCAGGCCGCTAGCGGGAGTGAATGGTGAGCAGTTCTTC. Encoded protein: CASRPLAGVNGEQFF. The chain has TRBV2 and TRBJ2-1, with 10 bases that match TRBD2. CDR3 length equals 15 residues. Germline CDR1 SNHLY, CDR2 FYNNEI. The V segment lost 6 bases and the J segment 9 bases; nucleotides outside the gene matches: 11.

This chain uses TRBV5-4 with TRBJ1-5; 8 nucleotides line up with TRBD1. The CDR3 loop spans 17 amino acids. Germline V gene data show CDR1 as SGHNT and CDR2 as YYREEE (reference sequence). Germline trimming cut 1 base from V and 7 bases from J; bases unmatched to any gene: 13. CDR3 bases: TGTGCCAGCAGCTTGTTTTTGGCAGGGGGCGTCGAACAGCCCCAGCATTTT. It encodes CASSLFLAGGVEQPQHF.

The chain combines TRBV10-1 with TRBJ2-2; 8 bases fit TRBD2. The length of the CDR3 is 16 residues. Looked up from germline, CDR1 is WNHNN and CDR2 is SYGVQD (reference sequence). With V trimmed by 3 bases and J by 5 bases, 8 bases remained unmatched. This chain's CDR3 is CASSDASGFGTGELFF. The CDR3 bases are TGCGCCAGCAGTGACGCTAGCGGGTTCGGGACCGGGGAGCTGTTTTTT.

The gene calls are TRBV28 and TRBJ2-2; 7 nucleotides align to TRBD2. Germline CDR1 and CDR2: MDHEN and SYDVKM. After removal of 5 bases from V and 5 bases from J, the junction contained 14 bases not matched to a gene. The CDR3 covers 17 residues. The CDR3 reads CASSETGTGGRTGELFF. CDR3 bases: TGTGCCAGCAGTGAAACGGGGACTGGCGGGAGAACCGGGGAGCTGTTTTTT.

V usage is TRBV27 and J usage is TRBJ1-5, with no clear D. This CDR3 region has 15 residues. In germline, CDR1 is MNHEY, CDR2 SMNVEV (reference sequence). V shed 8 bases and J shed 0 bases, with 14 bases lying between them. As DNA, the CDR3 is TGTGCCAGCTGGGAGCACACCTATAGCAATCAGCCCCAGCATTTT. Translating gives CASWEHTYSNQPQHF.

The chain recombines TRBV7-9 with TRBJ2-3, with TRBD1 matching 8 bases. V was clipped by 0 bases and J by 5 bases; unmatched bases: 13. The CDR3 runs 18 residues. Germline-derived CDR1 and CDR2 are SEHNR and FQNEAQ (reference sequence). CDR3 residues: CASSLAVGQGPAGDTQYF. DNA of the CDR3: TGTGCCAGCAGCTTAGCGGTAGGACAGGGCCCAGCAGGAGATACGCAGTATTTT.

The V call is TRBV5-6, the J call TRBJ2-7, with a tentative D call TRBD1 (6 bases). Germline V gene lookup returns CDR1 SGHDT and CDR2 YYEEEE. V lost 2 bases and J lost 6, with 9 bases in between. This CDR3 is 12 amino acids long. The CDR3 nucleotides read TGTGCCAGCAGCTTACAGGGTCCCGAGCAGTACTTC. It codes for CASSLQGPEQYF.

V is TRBV27 and J is TRBJ1-6, with unresolved D. Germline V gives CDR1 MNHEY, CDR2 SMNVEV (reference sequence). V was trimmed by 7 bases and J by 5 bases, leaving 9 bases between them. The CDR3 sequence is 13 residues long. The CDR3 loop is CASTRVNNSPLHF. The CDR3 nucleotides are TGTGCCAGCACCCGGGTTAATAATTCACCCCTCCACTTT.

The chain uses TRBV6-5 and TRBJ1-6; D gene unclear. CDR1 and CDR2 (germline): MNHEY, SVGAGI. This CDR3 region has 14 residues. V was pared by 0 bases and J by 9 bases, with 9 bases between. CDR3 coding DNA: TGTGCCAGCAGTTACTCTGGCAATTTTTCACCCCTCCACTTT. Amino acid sequence: CASSYSGNFSPLHF.

This chain uses TRBV7-2 with TRBJ1-5; D is unclear. This CDR3 contains 15 residues. The V end was cut by 1 base, the J end by 5 bases, with 12 bases between. Germline assignment: CDR1 SGHTA and CDR2 FQGNSA. CDR3 loop: CASSLERAEYQPQHF. The CDR3 coding sequence is TGTGCCAGCAGCTTAGAGAGGGCGGAATATCAGCCCCAGCATTTT.

This sequence joins TRBV7-8 and TRBJ2-1, with D possibly being TRBD2 (5 bases). V was pared by 8 bases and J by 6 bases, with 11 bases between. Per germline, CDR1 SGHVS and CDR2 FQNEAQ. This CDR3 spans 12 amino acids. Written as DNA, the CDR3 is TGTGCCAGCGAGGGAGTGCTCAATGAGCAGTTCTTC. Translation: CASEGVLNEQFF.

The chain carries TRBV7-9 and TRBJ1-1, with D uncertain. Germline CDR1 is SEHNR and CDR2 is FQNEAQ (reference sequence). V lost 2 bases, J lost 4 bases, and 8 bases lay in between. The length of the CDR3 is 13 residues. CDR3 bases: TGTGCCAGCAGCTTACCTTCAGTCACTGAAGCTTTCTTT. Encoded protein: CASSLPSVTEAFF.

This clone appeared a single time. The genes are TRBV5-1 and TRBJ2-5, with TRBD1 matching over 7 bases. The J call could be wrong; TRBJ2-7 is a better fit for the DNA end. Germline loops: CDR1 SGHRS, CDR2 YFSETQ. This CDR3 region has 15 residues. In DNA, the CDR3 is TGCGCCAGCAGCTTGGGTGGGACAGACTTCTACGAGCAGTACTTC. Residues: CASSLGGTDFYEQYF.

This clone was counted at least ten times. J is TRBJ1-1 and V is TRBV6-1; D is perhaps TRBD1 (6 bases). Germline-derived CDR1 and CDR2 are MNHNS and SASEGT. Deletions cut 7 bases from V and 0 bases from J, with 15 bases between. There are 15 residues in the CDR3. The DNA of the CDR3 is TGTGCCAGCACCCTAAAGACAGGAATGAACACTGAAGCTTTCTTT. Amino acid sequence: CASTLKTGMNTEAFF.

The rearrangement joins TRBV19 to TRBJ1-3; TRBD1 matches 7 bases. V trimming: 3 bases; J trimming: 0 bases; junction bases outside the gene matches: 8. CDR3 length: 17 residues. From germline, CDR1 is LNHDA and CDR2 SQIVND (reference sequence). CDR3 DNA sequence: TGTGCCAGTAGTATGTCGGGGACAGCCGTCTCTGGAAACACCATATATTTT. Translating it yields CASSMSGTAVSGNTIYF.

The chain carries TRBV5-1 and TRBJ1-1; 8 positions agree with TRBD1. Germline lookup yields CDR1 SGHRS and CDR2 YFSETQ. The CDR3 runs to 17 residues. The trim removed 3 bases at V and 1 base at J, leaving 11 bases unmatched. CDR3 sequence (DNA): TGCGCCAGCAGCTCAGGACAGGGCGTTGGGGAGAACACTGAAGCTTTCTTT. Translating it yields CASSSGQGVGENTEAFF. The whole variable domain, remainder taken from reference TRBV5-1 and TRBJ1-1, is KAGVTQTPRYLIKTRGQQVTLSCSPISGHRSVSWYQQTPGQGLQFLFEYFSETQRNKGNFPGRFSGRQFSNSRSEMNVSTLELGDSALYLCASSSGQGVGENTEAFFGQGTRLTVV.

This clone was found a few times. The V gene is TRBV27, the J gene TRBJ1-4; a weak D match, TRBD1 (6 bases). The germline V and J ends were trimmed by 7 bases and 5 bases, with 14 bases remaining between them. The CDR3 is 14 residues long. Germline V gene data show CDR1 as MNHEY and CDR2 as SMNVEV (reference sequence). CDR3 in DNA: TGTGCCAGCACGACCGGGACACAAAATGAAAAACTGTTTTTT. Amino acids: CASTTGTQNEKLFF.

The table lists this clone with a few counts. The chain is built from TRBV5-6 and TRBJ2-7; TRBD2 matches at 9 bases. The germline V gene has CDR1 SGHDT and CDR2 YYEEEE. The trim removed 5 bases at V and 2 bases at J, leaving 5 bases unmatched. The CDR3 has 14 amino acids. The CDR3 loop reads CASSTVAGAYEQYF. The CDR3 bases are TGTGCCAGCAGTACTGTAGCGGGAGCCTACGAGCAGTACTTC.

The chain joins TRBV11-2 to TRBJ2-7; D not certain. CDR1 and CDR2 from the germline V gene are SGHAT and FQNNGV. The CDR3 totals 14 residues. Trimming pared 0 bases from V and 5 bases from J, leaving 11 bases between. CDR3 DNA sequence: TGTGCCAGCAGCTTAGATCATCCGTGGCACGAGCAGTACTTC. This codes for CASSLDHPWHEQYF.

V usage is TRBV12-5 and J usage is TRBJ2-3; D might be TRBD1 (6 bases). The CDR3 is 16 residues long. Germline V gives CDR1 LGHNT, CDR2 FRNRAP. V dropped 5 bases and J dropped 4 bases, with 19 bases sitting between them. The CDR3 here is CASGPFGQGRADTQYF. CDR3 bases: TGTGCTAGTGGTCCCTTCGGGCAGGGGCGGGCAGATACGCAGTATTTT.

This chain's CDR3 is CSVSPIRAGELFF. The CDR3 DNA sequence: TGCAGCGTATCACCTATAAGAGCTGGGGAGCTGTTTTTT. The gene calls are TRBV29-1 and TRBJ2-2; no clear D gene. Germline assignment: CDR1 SQVTM and CDR2 ANQGSEA. The CDR3 runs 13 residues. Trimming removed 6 bases from V and 8 bases from J, with 16 bases in between.

V and J are TRBV18 and TRBJ1-1; 7 nucleotides line up with TRBD1. Germline CDR1 is KGHSH and CDR2 is LQKENI. V lost 1 base, J lost 1 base, and 12 bases stayed unmatched. The CDR3 runs 18 residues. CDR3 in amino acids: CASSPLLGGGTANTEAFF. The CDR3 region has the DNA TGTGCCAGCTCACCACTATTGGGTGGTGGGACAGCGAACACTGAAGCTTTCTTT.